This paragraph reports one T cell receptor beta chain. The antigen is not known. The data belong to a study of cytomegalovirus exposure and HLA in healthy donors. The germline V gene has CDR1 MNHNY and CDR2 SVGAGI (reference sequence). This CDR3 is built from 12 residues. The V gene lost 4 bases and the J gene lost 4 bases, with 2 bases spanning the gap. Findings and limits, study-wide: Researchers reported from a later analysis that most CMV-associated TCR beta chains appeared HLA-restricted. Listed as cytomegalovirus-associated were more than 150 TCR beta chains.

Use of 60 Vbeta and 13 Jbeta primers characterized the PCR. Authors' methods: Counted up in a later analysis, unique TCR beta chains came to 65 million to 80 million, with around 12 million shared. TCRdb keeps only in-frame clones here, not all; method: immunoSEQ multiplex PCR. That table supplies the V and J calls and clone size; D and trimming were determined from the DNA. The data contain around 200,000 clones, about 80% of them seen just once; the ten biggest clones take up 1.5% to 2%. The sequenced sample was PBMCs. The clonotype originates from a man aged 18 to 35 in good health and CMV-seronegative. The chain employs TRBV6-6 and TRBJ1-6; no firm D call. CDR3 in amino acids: CASSSYNSPLHF. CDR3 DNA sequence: TGTGCCAGCAGTTCTTATAATTCACCCCTCCACTTT.